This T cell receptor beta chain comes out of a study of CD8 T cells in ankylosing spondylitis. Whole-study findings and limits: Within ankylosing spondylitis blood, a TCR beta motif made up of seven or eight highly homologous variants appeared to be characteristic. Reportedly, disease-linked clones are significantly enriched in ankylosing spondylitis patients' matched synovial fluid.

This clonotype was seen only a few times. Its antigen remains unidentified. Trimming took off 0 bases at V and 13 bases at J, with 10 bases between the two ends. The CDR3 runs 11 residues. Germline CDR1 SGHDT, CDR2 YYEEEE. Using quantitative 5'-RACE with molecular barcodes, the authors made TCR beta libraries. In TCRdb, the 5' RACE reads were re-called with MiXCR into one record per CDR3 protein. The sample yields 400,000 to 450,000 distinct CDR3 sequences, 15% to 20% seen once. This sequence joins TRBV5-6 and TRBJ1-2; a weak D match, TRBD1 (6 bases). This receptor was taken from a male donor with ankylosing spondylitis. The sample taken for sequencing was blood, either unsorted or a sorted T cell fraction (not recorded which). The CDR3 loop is CASSLEGVSTF. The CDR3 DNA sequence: TGTGCCAGCAGCTTGGAGGGGGTCTCCACCTTC.